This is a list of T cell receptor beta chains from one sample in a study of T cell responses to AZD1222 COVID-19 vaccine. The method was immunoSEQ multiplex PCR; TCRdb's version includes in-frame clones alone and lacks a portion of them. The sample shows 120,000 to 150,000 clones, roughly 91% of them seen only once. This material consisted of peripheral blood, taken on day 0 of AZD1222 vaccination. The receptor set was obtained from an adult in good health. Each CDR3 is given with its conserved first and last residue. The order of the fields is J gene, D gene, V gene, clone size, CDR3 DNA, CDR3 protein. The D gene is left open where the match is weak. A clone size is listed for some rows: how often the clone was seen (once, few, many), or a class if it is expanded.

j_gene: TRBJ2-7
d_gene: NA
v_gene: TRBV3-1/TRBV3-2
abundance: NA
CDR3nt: TGTGCCAGCAACCCTAGGGACGAGCAGTACTTC
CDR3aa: CASNPRDEQYF

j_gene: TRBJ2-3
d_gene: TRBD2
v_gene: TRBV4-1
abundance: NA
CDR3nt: TGCGCCAGCAGCCAAGGAAGGGTGGGACTAGCGGGGGGCTACACAGATACGCAGTATTTT
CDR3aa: CASSQGRVGLAGGYTDTQYF

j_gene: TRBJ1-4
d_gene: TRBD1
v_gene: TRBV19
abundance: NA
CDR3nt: TGTGCCAGTAGTATTGGATTGGGACAGGGTACCGGAAAACTGTTTTTT
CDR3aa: CASSIGLGQGTGKLFF

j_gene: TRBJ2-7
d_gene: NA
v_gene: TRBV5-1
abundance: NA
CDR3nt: TGCGCCAGCAGCTTGGTGCCGGGATCTTTCGGCGAGCAGTACTTC
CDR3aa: CASSLVPGSFGEQYF

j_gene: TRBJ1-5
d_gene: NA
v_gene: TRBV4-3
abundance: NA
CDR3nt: TGCGCCAGCAGCCAGCCGAGAAAGGGCGGCAATCAGCCCCAGCATTTT
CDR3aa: CASSQPRKGGNQPQHF

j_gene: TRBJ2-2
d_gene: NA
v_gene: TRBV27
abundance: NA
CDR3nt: TGTGCCAGCAGTCCTGCCGGGGTTGGCGGGGAGCTGTTTTTT
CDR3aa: CASSPAGVGGELFF

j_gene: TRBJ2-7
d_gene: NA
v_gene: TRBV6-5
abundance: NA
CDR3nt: TGTGCCAGCACCCACACTCGGGCCACGGACGAGCAGTACTTC
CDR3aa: CASTHTRATDEQYF

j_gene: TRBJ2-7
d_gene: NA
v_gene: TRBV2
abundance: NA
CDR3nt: TGTGCCAGCAGTCCTCCCAGACAGGGAGGGGCGGAGCAGTACTTC
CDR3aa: CASSPPRQGGAEQYF

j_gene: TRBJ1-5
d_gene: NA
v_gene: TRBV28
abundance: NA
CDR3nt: TGTGCCAGCAGTCCCCGACCCTCCCAGCCCCAGCATTTT
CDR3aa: CASSPRPSQPQHF

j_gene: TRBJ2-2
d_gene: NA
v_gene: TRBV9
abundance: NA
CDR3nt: TGTGCCAGCAGCGTAGGTTTGGGTGCCGGGGAGCTGTTTTTT
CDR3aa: CASSVGLGAGELFF

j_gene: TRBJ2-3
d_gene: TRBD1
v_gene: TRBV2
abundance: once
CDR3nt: TGTGCCAGCAGAGAATCTCCGGGACAGGGGGCAGATACGCAGTATTTT
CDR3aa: CASRESPGQGADTQYF

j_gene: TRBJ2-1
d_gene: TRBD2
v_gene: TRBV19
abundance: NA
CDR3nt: TGTGCCAGTAGTATTTGGACTAGCGGGTACAATGAGCAGTTCTTC
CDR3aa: CASSIWTSGYNEQFF

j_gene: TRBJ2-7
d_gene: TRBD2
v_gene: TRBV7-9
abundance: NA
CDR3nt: TGTGCCAGCAGCCGAGGGATAACTAGCGGGAAGGACTACGAGCAGTACTTC
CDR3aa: CASSRGITSGKDYEQYF

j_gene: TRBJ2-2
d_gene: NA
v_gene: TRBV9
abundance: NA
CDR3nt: TGTGCCAGCGGCCCGGTGGTCGGGGAGCTGTTTTTT
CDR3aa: CASGPVVGELFF

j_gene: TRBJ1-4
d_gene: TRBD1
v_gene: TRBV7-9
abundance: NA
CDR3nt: TGTGCCAGCAGTCGGGGACAGGGTGGGGAAAAACTGTTTTTT
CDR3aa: CASSRGQGGEKLFF

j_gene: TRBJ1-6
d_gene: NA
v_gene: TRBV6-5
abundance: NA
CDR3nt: TGTGCCAGCATGGGGGGCGTCAATAATTCACCCCTCCACTTT
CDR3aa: CASMGGVNNSPLHF

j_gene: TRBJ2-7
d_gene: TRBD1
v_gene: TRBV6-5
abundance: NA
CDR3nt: TGTGCCAGCATAGGGACAGGCTCCTACGAGCAGTACTTC
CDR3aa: CASIGTGSYEQYF

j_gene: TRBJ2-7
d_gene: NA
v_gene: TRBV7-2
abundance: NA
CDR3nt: TGTGCCAGCACCGTACCGCGGGGCGGTTACGAGCAGTACTTC
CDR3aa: CASTVPRGGYEQYF

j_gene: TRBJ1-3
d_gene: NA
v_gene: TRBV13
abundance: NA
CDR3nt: TGTGCCAGCAGCGCCCAGGGTCCCCCCACTGGAAACACCATATATTTT
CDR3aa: CASSAQGPPTGNTIYF

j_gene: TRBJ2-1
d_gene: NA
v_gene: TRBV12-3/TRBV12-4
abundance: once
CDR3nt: TGTGCCAGCACCTCCCTTGACTACAATGAGCAGTTCTTC
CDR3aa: CASTSLDYNEQFF

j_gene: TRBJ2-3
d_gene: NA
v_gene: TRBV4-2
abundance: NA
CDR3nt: TGTGCCAGCAGCCCCGGTTTGCGGGTCACAGATACGCAGTATTTT
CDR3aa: CASSPGLRVTDTQYF

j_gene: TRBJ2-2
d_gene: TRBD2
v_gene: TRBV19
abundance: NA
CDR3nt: TGTGCCAGTAGTCCGGGACTAGTGTACACCGGGGAGCTGTTTTTT
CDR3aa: CASSPGLVYTGELFF

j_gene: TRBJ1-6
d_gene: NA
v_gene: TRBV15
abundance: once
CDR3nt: TGTGCCACCAGCAGAGATCTTACTCTAGGGGGGCGCTCCGGAGATAATTCACCCCTCCACTTT
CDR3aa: CATSRDLTLGGRSGDNSPLHF

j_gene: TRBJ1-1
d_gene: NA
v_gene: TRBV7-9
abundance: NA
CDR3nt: TGTGCCAGCAGCTTAGTTCGGACCCGAGGGACTGAAGCTTTCTTT
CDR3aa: CASSLVRTRGTEAFF

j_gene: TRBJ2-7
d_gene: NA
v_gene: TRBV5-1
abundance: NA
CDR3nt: TGCGCCAGCAGCTTCGCGGGCTTTAGCTCCTACGAGCAGTACTTC
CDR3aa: CASSFAGFSSYEQYF

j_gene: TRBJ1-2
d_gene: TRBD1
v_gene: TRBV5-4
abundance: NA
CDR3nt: TGTGCCAGCAGCGATGGGACAGGTCACTATGGCTACACCTTC
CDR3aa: CASSDGTGHYGYTF

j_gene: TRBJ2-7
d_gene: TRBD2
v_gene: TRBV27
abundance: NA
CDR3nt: TGTGCCAGCAGTTTAAGCGGGGGGGCTCGCCTCTACGAGCAGTACTTC
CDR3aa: CASSLSGGARLYEQYF

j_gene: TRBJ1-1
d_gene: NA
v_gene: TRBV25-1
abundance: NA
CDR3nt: TGTGCCAGCAGTGAAACAGGGTGGGCATCTGAAGCTTTCTTT
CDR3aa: CASSETGWASEAFF

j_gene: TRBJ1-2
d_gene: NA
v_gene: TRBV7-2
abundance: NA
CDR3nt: TGTGCCAGCAGCCAAGCGGGAAGGACTGGCTACACCTTC
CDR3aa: CASSQAGRTGYTF

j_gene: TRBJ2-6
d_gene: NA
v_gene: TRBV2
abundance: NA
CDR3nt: TGTGCCAGCATGTTCGGGGCTGGGGCCAACGTCCTGACTTTC
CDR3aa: CASMFGAGANVLTF

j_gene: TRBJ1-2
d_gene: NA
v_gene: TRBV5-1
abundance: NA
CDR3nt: TGCGCCAGCAGCTTGGAAGCTCGGGGCAACTATGGCTACACCTTC
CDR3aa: CASSLEARGNYGYTF

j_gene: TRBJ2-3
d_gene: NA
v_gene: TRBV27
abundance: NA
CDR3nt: TGTGCCAGCAGTTTATCAGGGTGGGCAGATACGCAGTATTTT
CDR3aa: CASSLSGWADTQYF

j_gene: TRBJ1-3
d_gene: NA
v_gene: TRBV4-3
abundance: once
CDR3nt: TGCGCCAGCAGCCAGGGTACAGGGTCAGGAAACACCATATATTTT
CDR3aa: CASSQGTGSGNTIYF

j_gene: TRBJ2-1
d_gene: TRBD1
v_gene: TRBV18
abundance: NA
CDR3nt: TGTGCCAGCTCACCTCAGATGGGACAGGGCGGCAATGAGCAGTTCTTC
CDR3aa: CASSPQMGQGGNEQFF

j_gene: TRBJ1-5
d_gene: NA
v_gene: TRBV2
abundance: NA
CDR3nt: TGTGCCAGCAGAAGGGAGGGCAATCAGCCCCAGCATTTT
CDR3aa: CASRREGNQPQHF

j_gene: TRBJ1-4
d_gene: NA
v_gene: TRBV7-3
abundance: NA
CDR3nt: TGTGCCAGCAGCTCTCAGGAGGACAAGGAGAATAATGAAAAACTGTTTTTT
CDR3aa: CASSSQEDKENNEKLFF

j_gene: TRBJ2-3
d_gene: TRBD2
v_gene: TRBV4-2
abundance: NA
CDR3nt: TGTGCCAGCAGCCAACGACTAGCGGGGGGCACAGATACGCAGTATTTT
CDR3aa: CASSQRLAGGTDTQYF

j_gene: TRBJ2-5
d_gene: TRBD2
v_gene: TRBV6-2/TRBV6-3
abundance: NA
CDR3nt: TGTGCCAGCAGTATCCGGCGGGGGGGCTTGCTGTACTTC
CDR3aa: CASSIRRGGLLYF

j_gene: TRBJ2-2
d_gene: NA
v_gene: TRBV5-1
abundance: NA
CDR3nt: TGCGCCAGCAAAACAGGAGCGGCACACACCGGGGAGCTGTTTTTT
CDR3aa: CASKTGAAHTGELFF

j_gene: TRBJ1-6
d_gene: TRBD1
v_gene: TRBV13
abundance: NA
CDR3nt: TGTGCCAGCAGCTTGGGGGACAGGGGGCTCCCAAGGTCACCCCTCCACTTT
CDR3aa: CASSLGDRGLPRSPLHF

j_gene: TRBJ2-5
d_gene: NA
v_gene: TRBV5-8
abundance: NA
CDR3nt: TGTGCCAGCAGCTTTGTTGGAGGGATTAGAGCGGAGACCCAGTACTTC
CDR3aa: CASSFVGGIRAETQYF

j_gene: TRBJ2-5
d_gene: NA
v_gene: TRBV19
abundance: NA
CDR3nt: TGTGCCAGTAGTACTCGACTAGTTAGAGAGACCCAGTACTTC
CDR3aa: CASSTRLVRETQYF